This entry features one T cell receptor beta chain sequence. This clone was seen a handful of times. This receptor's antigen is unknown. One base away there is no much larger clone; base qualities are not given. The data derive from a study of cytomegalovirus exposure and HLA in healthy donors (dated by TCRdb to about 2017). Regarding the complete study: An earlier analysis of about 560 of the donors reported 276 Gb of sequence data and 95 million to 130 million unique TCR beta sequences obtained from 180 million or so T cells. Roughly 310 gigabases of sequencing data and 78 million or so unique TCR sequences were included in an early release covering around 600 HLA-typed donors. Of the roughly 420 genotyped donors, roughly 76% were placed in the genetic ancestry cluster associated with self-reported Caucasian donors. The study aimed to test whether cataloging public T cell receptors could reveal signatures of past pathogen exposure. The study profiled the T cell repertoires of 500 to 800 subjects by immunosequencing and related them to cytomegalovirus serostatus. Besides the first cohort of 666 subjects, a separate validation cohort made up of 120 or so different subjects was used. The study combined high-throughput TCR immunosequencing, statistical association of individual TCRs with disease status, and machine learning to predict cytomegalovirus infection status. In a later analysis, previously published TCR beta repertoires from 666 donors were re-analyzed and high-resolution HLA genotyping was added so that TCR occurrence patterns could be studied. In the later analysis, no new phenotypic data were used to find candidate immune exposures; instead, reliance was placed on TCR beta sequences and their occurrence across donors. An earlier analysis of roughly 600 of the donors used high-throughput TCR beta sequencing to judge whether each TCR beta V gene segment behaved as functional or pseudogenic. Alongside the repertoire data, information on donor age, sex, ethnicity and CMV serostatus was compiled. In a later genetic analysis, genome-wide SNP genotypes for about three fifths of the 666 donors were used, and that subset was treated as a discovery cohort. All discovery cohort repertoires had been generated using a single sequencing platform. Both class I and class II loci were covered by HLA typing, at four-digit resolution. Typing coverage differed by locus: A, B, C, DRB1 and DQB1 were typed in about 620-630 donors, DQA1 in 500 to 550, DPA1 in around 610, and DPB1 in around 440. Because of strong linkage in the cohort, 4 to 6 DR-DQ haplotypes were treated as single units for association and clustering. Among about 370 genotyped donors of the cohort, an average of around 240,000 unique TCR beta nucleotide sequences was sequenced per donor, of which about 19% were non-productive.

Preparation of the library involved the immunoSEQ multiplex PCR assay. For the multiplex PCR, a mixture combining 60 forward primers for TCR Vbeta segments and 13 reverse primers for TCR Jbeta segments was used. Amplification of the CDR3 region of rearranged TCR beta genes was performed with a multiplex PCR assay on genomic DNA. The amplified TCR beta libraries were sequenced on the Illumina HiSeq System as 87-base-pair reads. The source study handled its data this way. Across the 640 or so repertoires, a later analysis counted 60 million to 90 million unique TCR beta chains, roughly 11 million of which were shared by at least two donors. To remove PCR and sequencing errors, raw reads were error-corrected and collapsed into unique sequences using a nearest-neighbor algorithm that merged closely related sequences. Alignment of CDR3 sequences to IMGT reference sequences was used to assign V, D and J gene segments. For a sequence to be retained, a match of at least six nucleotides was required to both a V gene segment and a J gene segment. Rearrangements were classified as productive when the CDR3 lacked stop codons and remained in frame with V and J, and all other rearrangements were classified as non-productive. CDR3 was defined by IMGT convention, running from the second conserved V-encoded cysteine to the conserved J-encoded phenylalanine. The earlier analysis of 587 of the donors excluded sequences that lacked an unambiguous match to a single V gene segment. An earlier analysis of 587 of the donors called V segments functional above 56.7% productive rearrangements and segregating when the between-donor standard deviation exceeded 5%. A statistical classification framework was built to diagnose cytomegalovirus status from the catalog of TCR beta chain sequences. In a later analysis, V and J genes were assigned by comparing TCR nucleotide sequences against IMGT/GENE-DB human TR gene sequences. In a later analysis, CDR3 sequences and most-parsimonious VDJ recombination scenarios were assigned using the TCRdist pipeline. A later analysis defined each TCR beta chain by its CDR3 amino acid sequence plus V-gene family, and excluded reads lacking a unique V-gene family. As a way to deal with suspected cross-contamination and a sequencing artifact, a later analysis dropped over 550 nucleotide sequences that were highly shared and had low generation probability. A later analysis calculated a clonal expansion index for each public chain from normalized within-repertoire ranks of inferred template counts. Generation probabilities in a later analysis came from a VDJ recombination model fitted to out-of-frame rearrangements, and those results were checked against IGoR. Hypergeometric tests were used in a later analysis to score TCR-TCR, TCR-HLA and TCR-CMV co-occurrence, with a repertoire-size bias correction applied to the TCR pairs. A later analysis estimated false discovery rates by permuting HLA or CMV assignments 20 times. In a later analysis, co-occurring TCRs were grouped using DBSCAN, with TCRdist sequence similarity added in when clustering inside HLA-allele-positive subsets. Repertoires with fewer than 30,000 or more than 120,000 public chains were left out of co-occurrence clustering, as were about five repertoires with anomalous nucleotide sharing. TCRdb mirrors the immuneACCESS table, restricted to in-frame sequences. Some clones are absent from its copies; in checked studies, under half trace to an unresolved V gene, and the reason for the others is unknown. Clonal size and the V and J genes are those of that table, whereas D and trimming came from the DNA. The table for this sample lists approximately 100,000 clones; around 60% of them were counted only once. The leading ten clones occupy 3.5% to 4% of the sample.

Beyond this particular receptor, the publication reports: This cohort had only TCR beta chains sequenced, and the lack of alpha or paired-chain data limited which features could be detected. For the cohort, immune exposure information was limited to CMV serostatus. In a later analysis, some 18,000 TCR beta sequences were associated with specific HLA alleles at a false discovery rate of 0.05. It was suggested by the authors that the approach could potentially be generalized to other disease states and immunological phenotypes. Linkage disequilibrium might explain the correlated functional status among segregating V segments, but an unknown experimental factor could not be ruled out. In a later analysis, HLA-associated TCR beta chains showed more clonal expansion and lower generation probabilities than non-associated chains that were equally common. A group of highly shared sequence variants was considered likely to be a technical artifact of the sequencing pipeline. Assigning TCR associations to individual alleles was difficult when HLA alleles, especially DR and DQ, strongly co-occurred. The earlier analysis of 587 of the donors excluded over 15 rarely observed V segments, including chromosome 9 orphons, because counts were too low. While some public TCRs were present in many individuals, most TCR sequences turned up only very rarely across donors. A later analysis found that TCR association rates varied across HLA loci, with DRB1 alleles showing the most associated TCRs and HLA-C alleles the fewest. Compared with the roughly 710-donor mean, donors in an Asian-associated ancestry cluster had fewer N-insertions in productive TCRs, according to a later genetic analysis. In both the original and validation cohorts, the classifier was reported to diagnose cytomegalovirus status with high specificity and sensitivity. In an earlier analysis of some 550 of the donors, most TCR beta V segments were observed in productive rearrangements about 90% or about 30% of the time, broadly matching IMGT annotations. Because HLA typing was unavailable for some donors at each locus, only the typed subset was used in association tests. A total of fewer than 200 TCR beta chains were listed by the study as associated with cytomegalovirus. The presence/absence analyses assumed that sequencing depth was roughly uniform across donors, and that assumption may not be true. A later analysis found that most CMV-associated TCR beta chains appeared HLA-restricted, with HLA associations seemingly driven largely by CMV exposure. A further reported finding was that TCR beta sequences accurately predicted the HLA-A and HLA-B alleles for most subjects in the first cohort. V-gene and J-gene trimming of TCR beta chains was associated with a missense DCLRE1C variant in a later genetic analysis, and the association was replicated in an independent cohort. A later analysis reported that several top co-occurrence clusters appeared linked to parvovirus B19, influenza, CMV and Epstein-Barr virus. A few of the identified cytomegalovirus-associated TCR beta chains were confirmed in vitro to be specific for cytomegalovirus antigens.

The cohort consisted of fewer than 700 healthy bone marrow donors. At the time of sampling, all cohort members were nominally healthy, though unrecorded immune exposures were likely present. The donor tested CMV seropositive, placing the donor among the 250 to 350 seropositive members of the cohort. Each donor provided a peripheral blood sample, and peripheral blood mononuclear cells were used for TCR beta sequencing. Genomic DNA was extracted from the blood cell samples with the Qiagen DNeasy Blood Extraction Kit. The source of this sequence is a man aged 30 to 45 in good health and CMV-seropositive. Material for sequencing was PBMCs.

The CDR3 has the sequence CASSSQGYEQYF. At the DNA level, the sequence is TGTGCCAGCAGCTCGCAGGGTTACGAGCAGTACTTC. The rearranged chain carries TRBV7-9 and TRBJ2-7, with TRBD1 as a weak D call on 5 bases. Trimming at the junction amounts to 4 bases on V and 4 bases on J, and the germline ends lie 8 bases apart. The germline V gene (reference sequence) sets CDR1 to SEHNR and CDR2 to FQNEAQ. From the cysteine up to the phenylalanine, the CDR3 has a length of 12 residues. Only CDR3 DNA is held: 36 bases, read in frame from base 1.